A selection of T cell receptor beta chains follows, all from one sample in a study of shared clonotypes between healthy human individuals. Data came from immunoSEQ multiplex PCR; TCRdb stores just in-frame clones and leaves some out. The sample gives about 380,000 clones, about 96% of which show up once; about 0.32% is in the top ten. Sequenced: memory CD8+ T cells sorted from blood. The origin of the receptors is a man under 40 in good health. The CDR3 runs from the conserved cysteine through the conserved F or W. A D gene is named only where the DNA matches it firmly. The listing skips clone size in some rows; elsewhere it reads once, few, many or a size class.

V gene	D gene	J gene	clone size	CDR3 DNA	CDR3 protein
TRBV23-1	TRBD1	TRBJ2-6	.	TGCGCCAGCAGGAGGGGGACAGGAACTGCTGGGGCCAACGTCCTGACTTTC	CASRRGTGTAGANVLTF
TRBV11-2	TRBD1	TRBJ1-1	.	TGTGCCAGCAGCCCACAGGGGAAAGTGAACACTGAAGCTTTCTTT	CASSPQGKVNTEAFF
TRBV19	TRBD1	TRBJ1-5	.	TGTGCCAGTAGTATCGGGACAGGTACTAATCAGCCCCAGCATTTT	CASSIGTGTNQPQHF
TRBV4-1	.	TRBJ1-2	.	TGCGCCAGCAGCCAAGTTTCCAGGTCGGACTATGGCTACACCTTC	CASSQVSRSDYGYTF
TRBV5-1	.	TRBJ2-2	.	TGCGCCAGCAGCTTGGCCCGATTGAACACCGGGGAGCTGTTTTTT	CASSLARLNTGELFF
TRBV28	.	TRBJ1-5	.	TGTGCCAGCAGTTTAGGAGACAGGCTCAATCAGCCCCAGCATTTT	CASSLGDRLNQPQHF
TRBV27	.	TRBJ1-1	few	TGTGCCAGCAGAGGGTGGGGGGCCCGGAACACTGAAGCTTTCTTT	CASRGWGARNTEAFF
TRBV9	TRBD2	TRBJ2-7	.	TGTGCCAGCAGCGTAGGTCTAGCGGGCAACTCCTACGAGCAGTACTTC	CASSVGLAGNSYEQYF
TRBV7-9	.	TRBJ2-1	.	TGTGCCAGCAGCTTAGTGCGCTATGAGCAGTTCTTC	CASSLVRYEQFF
TRBV2	TRBD2	TRBJ2-1	.	TGTGCCAGCAGTGTGGTAGCGGGAGGCAATGAGCAGTTCTTC	CASSVVAGGNEQFF
TRBV6-5	.	TRBJ2-1	.	TGTGCCAGCAGTTACTCGATGGCCGCCCACAATGAGCAGTTCTTC	CASSYSMAAHNEQFF
TRBV4-1	.	TRBJ1-4	.	TGCGCCAGCAGCCAAGATAAGGGGGAAAAACTGTTTTTT	CASSQDKGEKLFF
TRBV29-1	.	TRBJ2-7	.	TGCAGCGTTGAAGCACCAAACTTAGGTTCCGAGCAGTACTTC	CSVEAPNLGSEQYF
TRBV6-1	TRBD2	TRBJ2-1	.	TGTGCCAGCAGACTAGCGGGTTACAATGAGCAGTTCTTC	CASRLAGYNEQFF
TRBV6-5	TRBD2	TRBJ2-7	once	TGTGCCAGCAGTAGACTAGCGAGACAGTACGAGCAGTACTTC	CASSRLARQYEQYF
TRBV13	.	TRBJ1-2	once	TGTGCCAGCAGCTTAGAAGGGGGGCTCGGGTACTATGGCTACACCTTC	CASSLEGGLGYYGYTF
TRBV25-1	TRBD1	TRBJ1-1	.	TGTGCCAGCAGTGAATATCGGGGGACAGGAGCTTTCTTT	CASSEYRGTGAFF
TRBV2	TRBD2	TRBJ2-2	once	TGTGCCAGCAGACCAGCGGGAGGCTACACCGGGGAGCTGTTTTTT	CASRPAGGYTGELFF
TRBV2	.	TRBJ2-1	.	TGTGCCAGCAGGGTACAGGGAATGACCTACAATGAGCAGTTCTTC	CASRVQGMTYNEQFF